Listed here are 10 T cell receptor beta chains from one sample, sequenced in a study of beta chain features in type 1 diabetes. The authors reverse transcribed all of the isolated RNA, so sequencing captured expressed TCRB transcripts. TCRdb keeps only in-frame clones here, not all; method: immunoSEQ multiplex PCR. This sample yields over 100,000 clones, of which roughly 40% are seen a single time; roughly 0.059% belongs to the top ten. Sequencing was carried out using stem cell memory CD4+ T cells from blood. Receptor source: a woman aged 18-35 years in good health.

This chain uses TRBV28 with TRBJ1-2; TRBD1 aligns across 7 bases. Trimming took 2 bases from V and 0 from J; bases not matched to a gene: 6. Germline V gene data show CDR1 as MDHEN and CDR2 as SYDVKM. The CDR3 sequence is 16 residues long. Here the CDR3 DNA reads TGTGCCAGCAGTTTAATGGACAGGATCACTAACTATGGCTACACCTTC. Residues: CASSLMDRITNYGYTF.

The chain carries TRBV5-4 and TRBJ2-3; maybe TRBD1 (5 bases). The CDR3 has 16 residues. Trimming left V 4 bases short and J 4 bases short, with 19 bases between. Germline V gene lookup returns CDR1 SGHNT and CDR2 YYREEE (reference sequence). CDR3: CASSAQHQGGPDTQYF. CDR3 nucleotides: TGTGCCAGCAGCGCGCAGCATCAGGGTGGCCCAGATACGCAGTATTTT.

This clone was observed a few times. The chain carries TRBV10-3 and TRBJ2-1; possibly TRBD2 for D (5 bases). CDR1 ENHRY and CDR2 SYGVKD come from the germline V gene. CDR3 length: 14 amino acids. Trimming left V 4 bases short and J 7 bases short, with 14 bases between. CDR3 residues: CAISARGERNEQFF. DNA of the CDR3: TGTGCCATCAGTGCACGGGGAGAGCGGAATGAGCAGTTCTTC.

The rearrangement links TRBV28 to TRBJ1-1; D remains unclear. The CDR3 is 14 residues long. V shed 5 bases and J shed 4 bases, with 14 bases lying between them. CDR1 is MDHEN, CDR2 SYDVKM, per germline. The CDR3 loop reads CASSPRPVGTEAFF. The CDR3 coding sequence is TGTGCCAGCAGTCCCCGTCCGGTTGGCACTGAAGCTTTCTTT.

This chain connects TRBV25-1 to TRBJ2-2, with 12 positions matching TRBD2. The CDR3 sequence is 18 residues long. The germline V gene has CDR1 MGHDK and CDR2 SYGVNS. V shed 3 bases and J 3 bases; nucleotides not matched to a gene: 8. In nucleotides, the CDR3 is TGTGCCAGCAGTGATGCTAGCGGGAGGGCCCCGCACACCGGGGAGCTGTTTTTT. Translated, it gives CASSDASGRAPHTGELFF. The full variable domain, completed using reference TRBV25-1 and TRBJ2-2, is EADIYQTPRYLVIGTGKKITLECSQTMGHDKMYWYQQDPGMELHLIHYSYGVNSTEKGDLSSESTVSRIRTEHFPLTLESARPSHTSQYLCASSDASGRAPHTGELFFGEGSRLTVL.

This rearrangement joins TRBV12-5 to TRBJ2-2; D may be TRBD2 (6 bases). V shed 2 bases and J shed 4 bases, with 29 bases lying between them. The CDR3 is 21 residues long. Germline CDR1 LGHNT, CDR2 FRNRAP. CDR3 region: CASGLKLGGLARPGGTGELFF. The CDR3 DNA reads as TGTGCTAGTGGTTTGAAATTAGGCGGTCTAGCGAGACCAGGAGGCACCGGGGAGCTGTTTTTT.

This clone was seen more than once but under ten times. The chain uses TRBV30 and TRBJ1-2; tentatively, D is TRBD1 (5 bases). The V gene lost 3 bases and the J gene lost 5 bases, with 13 bases spanning the gap. CDR1 is GTSNPN, CDR2 SVGIG, per germline (reference sequence). The CDR3 is 13 amino acids. CDR3 coding DNA: TGTGCCTGGAGCTACCCAGGGCCTTATGGCTACACCTTC. As protein: CAWSYPGPYGYTF. Full variable domain (rest looked up from reference TRBV30 and TRBJ1-2): SQTIHQWPATLVQPVGSPLSLECTVEGTSNPNLYWYRQAAGRGLQLLFYSVGIGQISSEVPQNLSASRPQDRQFILSSKKLLLSDSGFYLCAWSYPGPYGYTFGSGTRLTVV.

Only a few counts were recorded for this clone. The V and J genes are TRBV7-9 and TRBJ1-2; D not certain. Germline-derived CDR1 and CDR2 are SEHNR and FQNEAQ (reference sequence). Trimming left V 5 bases short and J 3 bases short, with 10 bases between. This CDR3 has 13 amino acids. As DNA, the CDR3 is TGTGCCAGCAGCCGCGGCGATTACTATGGCTACACCTTC. Protein product: CASSRGDYYGYTF.

This clone was found a few times. This chain connects TRBV14 to TRBJ2-3; 9 bases are shared with TRBD1. Germline V lookup: CDR1 SGHDN, CDR2 FVKESK. Trimming at V came to 5 bases and at J to 5 bases, leaving 11 bases not matched to a gene. The CDR3 runs to 16 residues. CDR3 protein: CASSALGQGSVDTQYF. The CDR3 coding sequence is TGTGCCAGCAGCGCCTTGGGACAGGGATCGGTAGATACGCAGTATTTT.

This chain uses TRBV29-1 with TRBJ2-1; the D gene is possibly TRBD1 (6 bases). The V end was cut by 4 bases, the J end by 6 bases, with 13 bases between. Germline lookup yields CDR1 SQVTM and CDR2 ANQGSEA. The CDR3 contains 13 residues. The CDR3 sequence is CSVALVGGNEQFF. In DNA, the CDR3 is TGCAGCGTTGCCCTGGTAGGGGGCAATGAGCAGTTCTTC.